This T cell receptor beta chain appears in the sequencing data of a study of blood T cell repertoires in COVID-19. CDR3 size: 13 residues. In germline, CDR1 is SQVTM, CDR2 ANQGSEA. The junction had 7 bases not matched to a gene; V was cut back by 7 bases and J by 3 bases. Method: immunoSEQ multiplex PCR; TCRdb's copy keeps in-frame clones and lacks some. Of 300,000 to 350,000 clones in the sample, 90% were seen once. The J gene is TRBJ2-7, the V gene TRBV29-1, with 9 positions matching TRBD1. The sample taken for sequencing was PBMCs or T cells enriched from blood (not recorded which). This clonotype was obtained from a woman aged 18-29 years with acute COVID-19. The CDR3 is CSAGTGRGYEQYF. DNA for the CDR3: TGCAGCGCCGGGACAGGGCGAGGCTACGAGCAGTACTTC.